This record covers a single TCR beta chain. Its antigen remains unknown. TCRdb's table, derived via immunoSEQ multiplex PCR, lists solely in-frame clones and lacks some. The data hold about 140,000 clones, with around 90% observed a single time. This entry is derived from a study of CD4+ T cells in melanoma. Study-wide points: Diverse differentiation states were reported for melanoma neoantigen-specific CD4+ T cells. A reported correlation linked neoantigen-specific CD4+ T cells to CD8+, macrophage and B cell function.

This sequence was found in a human donor with melanoma.

CDR3 nucleotide sequence: TGTGCCAGCAGCTTGGCCGGGACAGGTTCTGAAAAACTGTTTTTT. Its translation: CASSLAGTGSEKLFF. V usage is TRBV5-4 and J usage is TRBJ1-4; 8 nucleotides align to TRBD1. Germline CDR1 reads SGHNT; CDR2 reads YYREEE (reference sequence). J gave up 7 bases and V 0 bases, and 5 bases lay outside the gene matches. The CDR3 runs to 15 residues.